The 21 T cell receptor beta chains below come from one sample, sequenced in a study of cytomegalovirus exposure and HLA in healthy donors. The PCR was carried out with 60 Vbeta primers and 13 Jbeta primers. Repertoires were generated with immunoSEQ multiplex PCR, while TCRdb's copy carries only in-frame clones and drops some. The sample yields fewer than 150,000 clones, about 82% seen once. The material sequenced was PBMCs. The receptors were gathered from a man younger than 40 in good health and CMV-seronegative.

The rearrangement links TRBV19 to TRBJ2-1; 8 positions agree with TRBD1. CDR3 length: 14 amino acids. Germline V CDR1 and CDR2: LNHDA, SQIVND (reference sequence). The ends lost 4 bases at V and 7 bases at J; junction bases unmatched: 6. CDR3 loop: CASSRRTGRNEQFF. The CDR3 DNA reads as TGTGCCAGTAGTAGAAGGACAGGGCGGAATGAGCAGTTCTTC.

V usage is TRBV19 and J usage is TRBJ1-5; D unresolved. The V end lost 3 bases, the J end lost 6 bases, and 12 bases lay between the germline ends. CDR3 length equals 14 residues. Germline V gene sequence: CDR1 LNHDA, CDR2 SQIVND (reference sequence). CDR3 region: CASSIPILGQPQHF. CDR3 bases: TGTGCCAGTAGTATCCCAATCCTAGGTCAGCCCCAGCATTTT.

The rearrangement links TRBV25-1 to TRBJ1-4; TRBD1 is a possible D gene (6 bases). The V and J ends lost 5 bases and 8 bases respectively, with 15 bases between them. The CDR3 contains 14 residues. The germline V gene encodes CDR1 MGHDK and CDR2 SYGVNS. Here the CDR3 DNA reads TGTGCCAGCAGTCGGGGAGCAGGGGTGGAAAAACTGTTTTTT. Translation: CASSRGAGVEKLFF.

This chain joins TRBV19 and TRBJ1-3, with 7 bases lining up with TRBD1. V dropped 6 bases and J dropped 2; count of bases not matched to a gene: 7. Per the germline V gene, CDR1 is LNHDA and CDR2 is SQIVND (reference sequence). This CDR3 spans 15 amino acids. CDR3 in amino acids: CASRTGSSPGNTIYF. The CDR3 bases are TGTGCCAGTAGGACAGGGTCAAGCCCTGGAAACACCATATATTTT.

The chain recombines TRBV19 with TRBJ1-2; 8 bases map to TRBD1. The CDR3 contains 13 residues. Germline trimming cut 5 bases from V and 6 bases from J; bases unmatched to any gene: 5. Per germline, CDR1 LNHDA and CDR2 SQIVND (reference sequence). CDR3 DNA sequence: TGTGCCAGTAGTCAACAGGGGGAGGATGGCTACACCTTC. Amino acids: CASSQQGEDGYTF.

This sequence joins TRBV11-3 and TRBJ2-5; 9 bases map to TRBD1. J gave up 5 bases and V 5 bases, and 9 bases lay outside the gene matches. Germline V lookup: CDR1 SGHNT, CDR2 YENEEA. CDR3 length: 15 residues. In DNA, the CDR3 is TGTGCCAGCAGCCCTGGACAGGGGAGGAGGGAGACCCAGTACTTC. Encoded protein: CASSPGQGRRETQYF.

J is TRBJ1-1 and V is TRBV23-1; D gene uncertain. TRBV23-1 belongs to the ORF category, with a function that is uncertain. Trimming left V 0 bases short and J 1 base short, with 9 bases between. The CDR3 consists of 15 residues. CDR3 sequence reads: CASSQSRTENTEAFF. The CDR3 nucleotides are TGCGCCAGCAGTCAATCGAGAACAGAGAACACTGAAGCTTTCTTT.

The chain is built from TRBV7-9 and TRBJ2-7, with D possibly being TRBD1 (6 bases). V was pared by 11 bases and J by 2 bases, with 10 bases between. Germline V CDR1 and CDR2: SEHNR, FQNEAQ (reference sequence). The CDR3 length is 11 residues. CDR3 protein: CAVRQAYEQYF. Here the CDR3 DNA reads TGTGCCGTGCGACAGGCCTACGAGCAGTACTTC.

This clone showed up just once. The V and J genes are TRBV10-2 and TRBJ1-6, with D unresolved. Trimming pared 8 bases from V and 8 bases from J, leaving 13 bases between. Per the germline V gene, CDR1 is WSHSY and CDR2 is SAAADI. The CDR3 is made up of 13 amino acids. The CDR3 spells CASWAGWDSPLHF. In nucleotides, the CDR3 is TGCGCCAGCTGGGCGGGGTGGGATTCACCCCTCCACTTT.

The gene calls are TRBV5-1 and TRBJ2-1; unclear D gene. The length of the CDR3 is 14 residues. V dropped 0 bases and J dropped 6 bases, with 10 bases sitting between them. Germline V lookup: CDR1 SGHRS, CDR2 YFSETQ. CDR3 residues: CASSLGTGGNEQFF. The CDR3 coding sequence is TGCGCCAGCAGCTTGGGCACTGGCGGCAATGAGCAGTTCTTC.

A few counts support this clone. The chain recombines TRBV28 with TRBJ2-4; TRBD1 matches at 8 bases. The ends lost 6 bases at V and 1 base at J; junction bases unmatched: 8. The germline CDR1 and CDR2 sequences are MDHEN and SYDVKM. The CDR3 is 16 residues long. In DNA, the CDR3 is TGTGCCAGCAGAGAAGGACAGGGTCTGGCCAAAAACATTCAGTACTTC. Translating gives CASREGQGLAKNIQYF.

V gene TRBV12-2 combines with J gene TRBJ2-7; TRBD1 is the table's D call, not checked against the DNA. TRBV12-2 is termed a pseudogene. This CDR3 contains 13 residues. CDR3 bases: TGTGCAAGTCGCTTAGACAGCCCCTACGAGCAGTACTTC. This sequence encodes CASRLDSPYEQYF.

The rearrangement uses TRBV6-6 and TRBJ2-7; no clear D. The CDR3 extends over 14 amino acids. Between the trimmed V and J ends, which lost 3 bases and 2 bases, there was a span of 11 bases. Germline CDR1 and CDR2: MNHNY and SVGAGI (reference sequence). CDR3 protein: CASSYSQAPYEQYF. The CDR3 DNA is TGTGCCAGCAGTTATTCGCAGGCCCCCTACGAGCAGTACTTC.

V usage is TRBV5-4 and J usage is TRBJ2-3; a weak D match, TRBD1 (6 bases). Trimming left V 0 bases short and J 2 bases short, with 7 bases between. The germline V gene has CDR1 SGHNT and CDR2 YYREEE (reference sequence). CDR3 size: 14 residues. The CDR3 loop reads CASSLDRDTDTQYF. CDR3 bases: TGTGCCAGCAGCTTGGACAGGGACACAGATACGCAGTATTTT.

The rearrangement joins TRBV27 to TRBJ2-7, with 8 bases identical to TRBD2. The germline V gene encodes CDR1 MNHEY and CDR2 SMNVEV (reference sequence). The V and J ends lost 5 bases and 1 base, in that order; junction bases with no gene match: 10. The CDR3 loop spans 16 amino acids. The CDR3 spells CASSPISGGTSYEQYF. Written as DNA, the CDR3 is TGTGCCAGCAGTCCGATAAGCGGGGGTACTTCCTACGAGCAGTACTTC.

The chain has TRBV4-2 and TRBJ2-7; no definite D call. The CDR3 is made up of 15 amino acids. Germline CDR1 LGHNA, CDR2 YNFKEQ. V shed 0 bases and J shed 3 bases, with 12 bases lying between them. For the CDR3, the DNA is TGTGCCAGCAGCCAAGATAACAACAGAGTCTACGAGCAGTACTTC. It specifies CASSQDNNRVYEQYF.

Points on this clone: One end of the junction varies from germline; a read error may be responsible. The genes are TRBV19 and TRBJ1-2; D gene uncertain. Germline V gene data show CDR1 as LNHDA and CDR2 as SQIVND (reference sequence). This CDR3 is 13 amino acids long. CDR3 sequence: CASSITKYYGYPF. CDR3 in DNA: TGTGCCAGTAGTATTACAAAGTACTATGGCTACCCCTTC.

This clone was seen just once. CDR3 DNA sequence: TGTGCCAGCTCACCCGAGGGCTTCGCGGAATGGGGCTACACCTTC. Its translation is CASSPEGFAEWGYTF. The chain couples TRBV18 to TRBJ1-2; no firm D call. Trimming removed 3 bases at V and 8 bases at J, with 19 bases between. The CDR3 spans 15 residues. Germline CDR1 and CDR2: KGHSH and LQKENI.

The J gene is TRBJ2-7, the V gene TRBV14, with 10 bases that match TRBD2. The CDR3 runs to 20 residues. J gave up 1 base and V 3 bases, and 18 bases lay outside the gene matches. The germline gives CDR1 SGHDN, CDR2 FVKESK. The CDR3 nucleotides read TGTGCCAGCAGCCACCACCTTGGAGCGGGAGGGCGCCGGGAGTCCTACGAGCAGTACTTC. Translating gives CASSHHLGAGGRRESYEQYF.

The rearrangement links TRBV29-1 to TRBJ2-1; maybe TRBD2 (5 bases). Germline V gene data show CDR1 as SQVTM and CDR2 as ANQGSEA. This CDR3 contains 14 residues. V was cut by 7 bases and J by 0 bases, with 13 bases left in between. The CDR3 DNA sequence: TGCAGCGCGGGTCGGGATGGCTCCTACAATGAGCAGTTCTTC. It codes for CSAGRDGSYNEQFF.

The rearrangement joins TRBV19 to TRBJ2-1, with TRBD2 identical over 9 bases. Trimming took 1 base from V and 1 from J; bases not matched to a gene: 20. The CDR3 has 22 residues. CDR1 and CDR2 (germline): LNHDA, SQIVND (reference sequence). CDR3 protein: CASSIVPPFWREGARSYNEQFF. CDR3 nucleotides: TGTGCCAGTAGTATAGTACCGCCTTTTTGGCGGGAGGGTGCCAGATCCTACAATGAGCAGTTCTTC.